The rows below give T cell receptor beta chains drawn from one sample of a study of T cell repertoires in cytomegalovirus infection. Antigen specificity for these receptors is unknown. Each CDR3 protein is one row after TCRdb ran MiXCR on the reads. The sample carries a few hundred thousand distinct CDR3 sequences, 25% to 30% recorded once. Sequenced here: cultured PBMCs, sampled from culture after CMV antigen stimulation. Source of these receptors: a human donor in good health (CMV status not recorded). Some clones in this sample may be carry-over from other donors' samples. The CDR3 runs from the conserved cysteine through the conserved F or W. D genes are given only for firm matches. Expanded clones are given a class, and other clones once, few, many or no size at all.

>TRBJ2-5|TRBV7-2|few|TRBD2
TGTGCCAGCAGCCCCCAAGCGGGAATAGAGACCCAGTACTTC
CASSPQAGIETQYF
>TRBJ2-7|TRBV2|NA|TRBD2
TGTGCCAGCAGTGAGGGACTAGCGGGAGTCGACGAGCAGTACTTC
CASSEGLAGVDEQYF
>TRBJ1-1|TRBV28|few|TRBD1
TGTGCCAGCAGAGGGGGCATGGGCACTGAAGCTTTCTTT
CASRGGMGTEAFF
>TRBJ1-5|TRBV28|few|NA
TGTGCCACCCTCTACCCCCGTCAGCCCCAGCATTTT
CATLYPRQPQHF
>TRBJ2-2|TRBV7-3|few|TRBD2
TGTGCCAGCAGCCCCGGGACTAGCGGGGGTGTCGGGGAGCTGTTTTTT
CASSPGTSGGVGELFF
>TRBJ2-7|TRBV6-2/TRBV6-3|NA|NA
TGTGCCAGCAGTCCTACTAGTTGGGATGAGCAGTACTTC
CASSPTSWDEQYF
>TRBJ1-2|TRBV5-4|few|TRBD1
TGTGCCAGCAGCTTACAGGGGACTAACTATGGCTACACCTTC
CASSLQGTNYGYTF
>TRBJ1-6|TRBV2|once|NA
TGTGCCAGCAGTCCTCTTGAGGGGAATTCACCCCTCCACTTT
CASSPLEGNSPLHF
>TRBJ2-3|TRBV29-1|NA|TRBD2
TGCAGCGTTCCAGGACTAGCGAGCCTCACAGATACGCAGTATTTT
CSVPGLASLTDTQYF
>TRBJ2-1|TRBV29-1|NA|NA
TGCAGCCTCGGACTCCCCAATGAGCAGTTCTTC
CSLGLPNEQFF